The subject of this entry is one T cell receptor (beta chain). Authors' methods: Amplification from reference gene primers served as the basis for estimated nucleated cell counts. Produced via immunoSEQ multiplex PCR; TCRdb's table is partial and in-frame only. That table furnishes V, J and clone size, whereas the DNA furnished D and trimming. This sample has 170,000 or so clones, with around 90% found just once. Between the trimmed V and J ends, which lost 3 bases and 5 bases, there was a span of 15 bases. The germline V gene encodes CDR1 KGHDR and CDR2 SFDVKD. CDR3 length: 16 amino acids. Enrolment of Seattle patients took place during active infection, and they were followed longitudinally. These data come from a study of blood T cell repertoires in COVID-19. Study-wide background: The origin of the acute and convalescent COVID-19 samples was the United States, Italy and Spain. T cells, B-cell-depleted T cells, or PBMCs provided the cDNA or gDNA that served as material.

Sequences were obtained from peripheral blood. The clonotype was recovered from a man aged 60 to 75 with COVID-19, enrolled during active disease. The chain combines TRBV24-1 with TRBJ2-2, with D possibly TRBD1 on 5 matching bases. The CDR3 loop reads CATSDPGHTETGELFF. The CDR3 DNA reads as TGTGCCACCAGTGATCCCGGACATACGGAAACCGGGGAGCTGTTTTTT.